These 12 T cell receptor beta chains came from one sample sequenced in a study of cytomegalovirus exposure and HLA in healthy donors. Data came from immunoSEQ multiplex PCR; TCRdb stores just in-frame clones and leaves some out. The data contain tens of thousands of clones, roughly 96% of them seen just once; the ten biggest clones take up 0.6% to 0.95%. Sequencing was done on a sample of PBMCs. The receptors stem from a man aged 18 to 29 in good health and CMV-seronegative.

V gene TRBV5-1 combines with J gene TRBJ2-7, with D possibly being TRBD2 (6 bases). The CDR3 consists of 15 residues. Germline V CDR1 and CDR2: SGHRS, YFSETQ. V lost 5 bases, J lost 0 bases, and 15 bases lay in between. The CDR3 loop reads CASREGLGISYEQYF. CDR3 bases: TGCGCCAGCAGGGAGGGGCTCGGGATCTCCTACGAGCAGTACTTC.

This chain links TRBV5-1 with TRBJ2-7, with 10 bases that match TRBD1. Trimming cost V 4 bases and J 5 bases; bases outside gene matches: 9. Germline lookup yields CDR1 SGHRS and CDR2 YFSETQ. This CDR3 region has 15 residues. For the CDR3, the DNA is TGCGCCAGCAGCCAGGGGGGGACAGGGGACCACGAGCAGTACGTC. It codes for CASSQGGTGDHEQYV.

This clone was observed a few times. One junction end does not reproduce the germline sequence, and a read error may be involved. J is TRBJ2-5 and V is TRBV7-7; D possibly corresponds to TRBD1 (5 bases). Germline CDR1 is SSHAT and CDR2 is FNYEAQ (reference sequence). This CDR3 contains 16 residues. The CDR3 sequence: CASSPAGILTQETQYF. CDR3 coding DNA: TGTGCTAGCAGCCCTGCAGGGATACTAACCCAAGAGACCCAGTACTTC.

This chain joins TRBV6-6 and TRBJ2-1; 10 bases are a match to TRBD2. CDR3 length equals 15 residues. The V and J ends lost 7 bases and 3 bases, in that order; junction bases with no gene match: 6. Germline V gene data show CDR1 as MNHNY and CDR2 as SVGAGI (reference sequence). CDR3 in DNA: TGTGCCAGCAATCAGGTAGCGGGAGGCTACAATGAGCAGTTCTTC. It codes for CASNQVAGGYNEQFF.

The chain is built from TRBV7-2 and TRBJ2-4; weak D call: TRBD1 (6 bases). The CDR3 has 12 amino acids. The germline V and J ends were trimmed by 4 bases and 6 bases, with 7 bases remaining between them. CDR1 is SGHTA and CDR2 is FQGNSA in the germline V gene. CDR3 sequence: CASSSQGNIQYF. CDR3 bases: TGTGCCAGCAGCTCACAGGGAAACATTCAGTACTTC.

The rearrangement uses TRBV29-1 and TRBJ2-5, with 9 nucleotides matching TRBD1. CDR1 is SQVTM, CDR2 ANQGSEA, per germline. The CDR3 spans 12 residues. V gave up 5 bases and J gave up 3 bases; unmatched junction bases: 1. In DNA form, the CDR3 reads TGCAGCGTTCGACAGGGGGAAGAGACCCAGTACTTC. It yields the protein CSVRQGEETQYF.

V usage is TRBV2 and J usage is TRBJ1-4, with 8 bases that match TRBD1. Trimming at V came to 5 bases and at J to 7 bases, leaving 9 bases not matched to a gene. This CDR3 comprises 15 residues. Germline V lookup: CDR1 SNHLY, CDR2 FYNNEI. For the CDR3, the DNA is TGTGCCAGCAGTCCAACAGGGGGGCAAGGTGAAAAACTGTTTTTT. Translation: CASSPTGGQGEKLFF.

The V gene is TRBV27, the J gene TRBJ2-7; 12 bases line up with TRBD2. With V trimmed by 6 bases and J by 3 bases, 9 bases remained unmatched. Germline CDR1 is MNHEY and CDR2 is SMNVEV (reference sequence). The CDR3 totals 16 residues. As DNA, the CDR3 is TGTGCCAGCAGGTCCTGGACTAGCGGGACCTACTACGAGCAGTACTTC. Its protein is CASRSWTSGTYYEQYF.

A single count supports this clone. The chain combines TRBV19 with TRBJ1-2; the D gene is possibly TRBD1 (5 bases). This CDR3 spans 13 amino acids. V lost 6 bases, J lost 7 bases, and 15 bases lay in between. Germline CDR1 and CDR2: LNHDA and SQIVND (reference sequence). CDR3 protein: CASSTGGGLGYTF. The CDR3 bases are TGTGCCAGTAGCACCGGGGGAGGGCTTGGCTACACCTTC.

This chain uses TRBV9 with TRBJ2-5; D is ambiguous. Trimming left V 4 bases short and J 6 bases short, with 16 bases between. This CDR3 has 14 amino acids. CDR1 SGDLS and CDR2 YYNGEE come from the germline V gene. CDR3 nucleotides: TGTGCCAGCAGCCCACACCGTTGGCCTCAGACCCAGTACTTC. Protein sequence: CASSPHRWPQTQYF.

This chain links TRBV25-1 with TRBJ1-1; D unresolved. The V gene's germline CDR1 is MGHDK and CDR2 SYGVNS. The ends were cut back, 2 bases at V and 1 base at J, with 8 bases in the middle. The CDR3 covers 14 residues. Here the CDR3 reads CASSEVRGNTEAFF. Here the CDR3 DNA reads TGTGCCAGCAGTGAAGTAAGAGGGAACACTGAAGCTTTCTTT.

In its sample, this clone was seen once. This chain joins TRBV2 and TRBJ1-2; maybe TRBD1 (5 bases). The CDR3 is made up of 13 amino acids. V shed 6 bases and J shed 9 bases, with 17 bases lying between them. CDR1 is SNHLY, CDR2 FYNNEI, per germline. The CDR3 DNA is TGTGCCAGCAGCATACAGGCGGAGGGAAGCTACACCTTC. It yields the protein CASSIQAEGSYTF.